Listed below are T cell receptor beta chains from one sample, sequenced in a study of blood T cell repertoires in COVID-19. Assay used: immunoSEQ multiplex PCR; TCRdb lists only in-frame clones, some missing. The sample has about 240,000 clones; approximately 88% are singletons. The material sequenced was PBMCs or T cells enriched from blood (not recorded which). The receptors stem from a woman younger than 45 with acute COVID-19. The CDR3 runs from the conserved cysteine through the conserved F or W. D genes are given only for firm matches. Clone size is given for some rows only: seen once, a few or many times, or a class if the clone is expanded.

d_call,j_call,v_call,clone_size,cdr3_aa,cdr3_nt
TRBD1,TRBJ1-2,TRBV11-2,-,CASSFGTGVGGYTF,TGTGCCAGCAGCTTCGGGACAGGGGTTGGTGGCTACACCTTC
TRBD1,TRBJ1-6,TRBV11-2,-,CASSFGQAYGSPLHF,TGTGCCAGCAGCTTCGGACAGGCCTATGGTTCACCCCTCCACTTT
TRBD1,TRBJ2-7,TRBV9,-,CASSVGDRGPYEQYF,TGTGCCAGCAGCGTGGGGGACAGGGGTCCCTACGAGCAGTACTTC
TRBD2,TRBJ2-1,TRBV28,once,CASSFGGLAGGLNPSYNEQFF,TGTGCCAGCAGTTTCGGGGGACTAGCGGGGGGCCTAAATCCCTCCTACAATGAGCAGTTCTTC
TRBD1,TRBJ1-5,TRBV6-6,-,CASSMGQINQPQHF,TGTGCCAGCAGTATGGGACAGATTAATCAGCCCCAGCATTTT
-,TRBJ1-1,TRBV25-1,-,CASSEFLGQNTEAFF,TGTGCCAGCAGTGAATTCTTGGGGCAGAACACTGAAGCTTTCTTT
-,TRBJ2-7,TRBV18,few,CASSRMGRTYEQYF,TGTGCCAGCTCACGAATGGGGCGGACCTACGAGCAGTACTTC
-,TRBJ1-1,TRBV3-1/TRBV3-2,few,CASSQFPGFMNTEAFF,TGTGCCAGCAGCCAGTTTCCCGGGTTCATGAACACTGAAGCTTTCTTT
-,TRBJ1-1,TRBV7-2,-,CASSLVGGRTTEAFF,TGTGCCAGCAGCTTAGTGGGGGGGCGCACCACTGAAGCTTTCTTT
-,TRBJ1-5,TRBV2,-,CASGGLKSQPQHF,TGTGCCAGCGGGGGACTGAAGAGTCAGCCCCAGCATTTT
TRBD1,TRBJ2-2,TRBV19,-,CASRPNQGAVGELFF,TGTGCCAGTAGACCCAATCAGGGGGCGGTCGGGGAGCTGTTTTTT
-,TRBJ2-5,TRBV18,-,CASSPSWGEGETQYF,TGTGCCAGCTCACCAAGTTGGGGTGAGGGAGAGACCCAGTACTTC
TRBD1,TRBJ1-2,TRBV27,-,CASSARTGGYGYTF,TGTGCCAGCAGTGCCAGGACAGGGGGGTATGGCTACACCTTC
TRBD1,TRBJ1-2,TRBV12-3/TRBV12-4,-,CASSYGTVPGYTF,TGTGCCAGCAGTTATGGGACAGTGCCAGGCTACACCTTC
TRBD1,TRBJ1-1,TRBV19,-,CASSIDNSDRGQDQAFF,TGTGCCAGTAGTATAGACAACTCGGACAGGGGCCAGGATCAAGCTTTCTTT
TRBD1,TRBJ2-6,TRBV4-3,once,CASSQDPAGGSGANVLTF,TGCGCCAGCAGCCAAGATCCAGCAGGGGGCTCTGGGGCCAACGTCCTGACTTTC
TRBD1,TRBJ2-5,TRBV5-1,-,CASSPYLRGLRRRETQYF,TGCGCCAGCAGCCCTTACCTCAGGGGGCTCCGGAGGAGGGAGACCCAGTACTTC
TRBD2,TRBJ2-4,TRBV19,-,CASSITGLAGVANVIQYF,TGTGCCAGTAGTATTACTGGACTAGCGGGGGTAGCCAATGTCATTCAGTACTTC
TRBD1,TRBJ1-1,TRBV7-8,-,CASSPTTGTEAFF,TGTGCCAGCAGCCCGACGACAGGGACTGAAGCTTTCTTT
-,TRBJ1-5,TRBV7-2,-,CASSLNGGLEEPQHF,TGTGCCAGCAGCTTAAATGGAGGGCTCGAGGAGCCCCAGCATTTT
TRBD2,TRBJ2-5,TRBV15,-,CATSPRLAGGETQYF,TGTGCCACCAGCCCAAGACTAGCGGGGGGCGAGACCCAGTACTTC
TRBD1,TRBJ1-2,TRBV6-5,-,CASTTGEVNYGYTF,TGTGCCAGCACGACAGGGGAGGTTAACTATGGCTACACCTTC
TRBD2,TRBJ2-1,TRBV7-9,-,CASSLLAGLAGDEQFF,TGTGCCAGCAGCTTATTGGCGGGACTAGCTGGGGATGAGCAGTTCTTC
-,TRBJ1-3,TRBV4-3,-,CASSQVWSDTRNTIYF,TGCGCCAGCAGCCAAGTTTGGTCGGACACAAGAAACACCATATATTTT
-,TRBJ2-5,TRBV6-5,-,CASSISPGVETQYF,TGTGCCAGCAGCATCAGTCCAGGGGTAGAGACCCAGTACTTC
-,TRBJ2-3,TRBV20-1,-,CSGAWRDTQYF,TGCAGTGGAGCCTGGAGGGATACGCAGTATTTT
-,TRBJ1-2,TRBV2,-,CASSDIGGRYTF,TGTGCCAGCAGTGATATAGGAGGGCGCTACACCTTC
TRBD2,TRBJ2-3,TRBV14,-,CASSFFSGGTDTQYF,TGTGCCAGCAGCTTTTTTAGCGGGGGAACAGATACGCAGTATTTT
TRBD1,TRBJ1-1,TRBV4-1,-,CASSQEEGATEAFF,TGCGCCAGCAGCCAAGAGGAGGGGGCAACTGAAGCTTTCTTT
-,TRBJ2-7,TRBV19,-,CASSIGQRHYYEQYF,TGTGCCAGTAGCATCGGACAAAGACATTACTACGAGCAGTACTTC
TRBD1,TRBJ1-1,TRBV19,once,CASSIGVDREAFF,TGTGCCAGTAGTATTGGGGTTGACAGGGAGGCTTTCTTT